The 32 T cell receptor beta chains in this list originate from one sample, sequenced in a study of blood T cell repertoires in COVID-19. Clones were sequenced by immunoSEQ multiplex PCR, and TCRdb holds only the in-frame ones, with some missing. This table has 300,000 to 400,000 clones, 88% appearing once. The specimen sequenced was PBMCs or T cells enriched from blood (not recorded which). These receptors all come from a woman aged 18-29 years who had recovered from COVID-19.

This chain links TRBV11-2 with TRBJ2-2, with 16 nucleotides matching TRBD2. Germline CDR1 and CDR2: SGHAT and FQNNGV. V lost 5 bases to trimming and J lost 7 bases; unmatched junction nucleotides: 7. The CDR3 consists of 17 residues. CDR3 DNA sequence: TGTGCCAGCAGCCCCGGGACTAGCGGGGGGGCGAGCGGGGAGCTGTTTTTT. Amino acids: CASSPGTSGGASGELFF.

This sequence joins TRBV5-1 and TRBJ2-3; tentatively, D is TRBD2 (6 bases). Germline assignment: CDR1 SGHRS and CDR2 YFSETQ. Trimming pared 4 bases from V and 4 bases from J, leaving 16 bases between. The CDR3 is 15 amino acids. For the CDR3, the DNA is TGCGCCAGCAGCGCGGGGACGGCCGGCCCAGATACGCAGTATTTT. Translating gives CASSAGTAGPDTQYF.

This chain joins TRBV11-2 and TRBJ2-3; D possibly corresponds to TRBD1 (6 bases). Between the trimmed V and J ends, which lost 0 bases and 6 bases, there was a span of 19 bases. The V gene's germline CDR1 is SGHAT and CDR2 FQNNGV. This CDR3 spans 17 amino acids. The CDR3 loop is CASSLDLPGDVGDTQYF. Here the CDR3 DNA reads TGTGCCAGCAGCTTAGATTTACCAGGGGACGTCGGCGATACGCAGTATTTT.

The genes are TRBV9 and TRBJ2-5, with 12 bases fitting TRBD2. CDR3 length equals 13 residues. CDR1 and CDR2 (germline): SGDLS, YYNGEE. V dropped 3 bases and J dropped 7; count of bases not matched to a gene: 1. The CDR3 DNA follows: TGTGCCAGCAGCGAGGGACTAGCGGGGACCCAGTACTTC. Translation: CASSEGLAGTQYF.

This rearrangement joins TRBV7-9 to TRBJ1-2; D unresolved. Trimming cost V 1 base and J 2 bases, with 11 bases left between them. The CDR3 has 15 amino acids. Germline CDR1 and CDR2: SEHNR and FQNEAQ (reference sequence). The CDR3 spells CASSLEEGRNYGYTF. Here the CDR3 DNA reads TGTGCCAGCAGCTTAGAGGAGGGTCGGAACTATGGCTACACCTTC.

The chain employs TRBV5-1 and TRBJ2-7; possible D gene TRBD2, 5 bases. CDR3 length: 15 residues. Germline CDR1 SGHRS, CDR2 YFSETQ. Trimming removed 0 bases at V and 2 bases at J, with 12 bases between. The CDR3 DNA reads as TGCGCCAGCAGCTTGGGTTCTAGCCCTCCCTACGAGCAGTACTTC. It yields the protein CASSLGSSPPYEQYF.

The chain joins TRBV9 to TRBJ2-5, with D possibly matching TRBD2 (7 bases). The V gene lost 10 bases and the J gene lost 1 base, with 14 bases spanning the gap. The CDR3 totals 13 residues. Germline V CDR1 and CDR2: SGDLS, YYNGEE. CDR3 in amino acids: CASKGGAQETQYF. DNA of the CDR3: TGTGCCTCTAAAGGGGGGGCCCAAGAGACCCAGTACTTC.

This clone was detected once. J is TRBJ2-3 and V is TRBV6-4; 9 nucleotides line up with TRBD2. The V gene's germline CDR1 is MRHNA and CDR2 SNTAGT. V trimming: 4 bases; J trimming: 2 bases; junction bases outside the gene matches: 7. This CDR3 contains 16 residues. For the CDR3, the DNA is TGTGCCAGCAGTGTAACAAGCGGGGGGCCCACAGATACGCAGTATTTT. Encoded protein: CASSVTSGGPTDTQYF.

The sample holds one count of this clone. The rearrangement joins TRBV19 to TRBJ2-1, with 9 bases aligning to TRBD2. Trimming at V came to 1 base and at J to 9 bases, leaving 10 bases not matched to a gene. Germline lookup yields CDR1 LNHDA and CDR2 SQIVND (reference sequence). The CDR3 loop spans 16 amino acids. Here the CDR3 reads CASSIVSGGPPGEQFF. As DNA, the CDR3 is TGTGCCAGTAGTATAGTTAGCGGGGGACCCCCGGGTGAGCAGTTCTTC.

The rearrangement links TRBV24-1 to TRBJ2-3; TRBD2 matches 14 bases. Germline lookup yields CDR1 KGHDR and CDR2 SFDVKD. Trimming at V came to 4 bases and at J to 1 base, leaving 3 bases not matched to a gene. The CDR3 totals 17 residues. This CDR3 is CATSEPGLAGGTDTQYF. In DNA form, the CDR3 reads TGTGCCACCAGTGAACCGGGACTAGCGGGGGGCACAGATACGCAGTATTTT.

CDR3 coding DNA: TGTGCCAGCAGCGTGACAGGGATGAACACTGAAGCTTTCTTT. Its protein product is CASSVTGMNTEAFF. The chain links TRBV9 to TRBJ1-1; 7 bases map to TRBD1. From germline, CDR1 is SGDLS and CDR2 YYNGEE. Trimming cost V 2 bases and J 0 bases; bases outside gene matches: 1. This CDR3 region has 14 residues. The full variable domain, rest sourced from reference TRBV9 and TRBJ1-1, is DSGVTQTPKHLITATGQRVTLRCSPRSGDLSVYWYQQSLDQGLQFLIQYYNGEERAKGNILERFSAQQFPDLHSELNLSSLELGDSALYFCASSVTGMNTEAFFGQGTRLTVV.

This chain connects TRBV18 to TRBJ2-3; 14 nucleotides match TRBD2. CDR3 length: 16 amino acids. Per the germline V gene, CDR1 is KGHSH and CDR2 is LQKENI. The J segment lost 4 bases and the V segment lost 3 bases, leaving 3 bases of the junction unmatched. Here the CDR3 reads CASSPRLAGGPDTQYF. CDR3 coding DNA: TGTGCCAGCTCACCCAGACTAGCGGGGGGGCCAGATACGCAGTATTTT. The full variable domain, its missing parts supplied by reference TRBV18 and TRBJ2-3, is NAGVMQNPRHLVRRRGQEARLRCSPMKGHSHVYWYRQLPEEGLKFMVYLQKENIIDESGMPKERFSAEFPKEGPSILRIQQVVRGDSAAYFCASSPRLAGGPDTQYFGPGTRLTVL.

CDR3 sequence: CAWDDRGIQPQHF. The DNA for the CDR3 is TGTGCCTGGGATGATAGAGGGATTCAGCCCCAGCATTTT. The J gene is TRBJ1-5, the V gene TRBV30; D is unclear. The V gene's germline CDR1 is GTSNPN and CDR2 SVGIG (reference sequence). This CDR3 region has 13 residues. V was cut by 5 bases and J by 6 bases, with 14 bases left in between.

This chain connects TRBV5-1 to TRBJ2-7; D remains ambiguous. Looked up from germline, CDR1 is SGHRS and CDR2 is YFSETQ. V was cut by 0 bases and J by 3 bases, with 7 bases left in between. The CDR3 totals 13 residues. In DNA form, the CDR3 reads TGCGCCAGCAGCTTGGACAACTACTACGAGCAGTACTTC. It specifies CASSLDNYYEQYF.

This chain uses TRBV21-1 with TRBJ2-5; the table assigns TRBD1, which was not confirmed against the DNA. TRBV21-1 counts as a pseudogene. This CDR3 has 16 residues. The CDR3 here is CASSKPKTGFRETQYF. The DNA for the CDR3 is TGTGCCAGCAGCAAGCCGAAAACAGGGTTCAGAGAGACCCAGTACTTC.

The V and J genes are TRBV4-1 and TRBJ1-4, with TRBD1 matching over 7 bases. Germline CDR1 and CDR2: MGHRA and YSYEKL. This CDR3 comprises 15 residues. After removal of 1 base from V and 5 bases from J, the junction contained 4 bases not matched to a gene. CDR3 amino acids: CASSQGGQINEKLFF. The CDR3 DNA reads TGCGCCAGCAGCCAAGGGGGACAGATCAATGAAAAACTGTTTTTT.

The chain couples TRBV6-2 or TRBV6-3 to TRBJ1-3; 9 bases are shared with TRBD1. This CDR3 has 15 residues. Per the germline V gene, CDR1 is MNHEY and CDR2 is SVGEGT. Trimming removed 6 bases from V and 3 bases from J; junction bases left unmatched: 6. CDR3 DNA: TGTGCCAGCAGCGCCCGGGACAGGGTTGGAAACACCATATATTTT. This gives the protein CASSARDRVGNTIYF.

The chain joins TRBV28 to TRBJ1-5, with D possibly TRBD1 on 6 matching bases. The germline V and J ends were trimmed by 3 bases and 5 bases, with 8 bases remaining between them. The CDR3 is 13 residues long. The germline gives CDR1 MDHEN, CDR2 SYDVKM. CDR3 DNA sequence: TGTGCCAGCAGTTTTTCAGGGGATCAGCCCCAGCATTTT. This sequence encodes CASSFSGDQPQHF. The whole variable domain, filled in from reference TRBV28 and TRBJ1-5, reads DVKVTQSSRYLVKRTGEKVFLECVQDMDHENMFWYRQDPGLGLRLIYFSYDVKMKEKGDIPEGYSVSREKKERFSLILESASTNQTSMYLCASSFSGDQPQHFGDGTRLSIL.

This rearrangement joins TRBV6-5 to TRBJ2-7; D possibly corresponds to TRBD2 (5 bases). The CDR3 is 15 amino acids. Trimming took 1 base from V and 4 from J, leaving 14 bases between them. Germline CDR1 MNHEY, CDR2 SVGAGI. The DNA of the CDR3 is TGTGCCAGCAGTTACTGGACTGACGGGAATTACGAGCAGTACTTC. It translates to CASSYWTDGNYEQYF.

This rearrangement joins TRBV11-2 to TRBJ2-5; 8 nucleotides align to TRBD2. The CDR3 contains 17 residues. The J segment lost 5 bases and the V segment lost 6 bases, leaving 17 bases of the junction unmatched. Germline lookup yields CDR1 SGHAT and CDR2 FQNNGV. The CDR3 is CASRHTRASGLGETQYF. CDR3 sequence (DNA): TGTGCCAGCAGGCACACTCGGGCTAGCGGGTTGGGGGAGACCCAGTACTTC. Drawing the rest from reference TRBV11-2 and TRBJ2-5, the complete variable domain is EAGVAQSPRYKIIEKRQSVAFWCNPISGHATLYWYQQILGQGPKLLIQFQNNGVVDDSQLPKDRFSAERLKGVDSTLKIQPAKLEDSAVYLCASRHTRASGLGETQYFGPGTRLLVL.

The CDR3 DNA is TGTGCCAGCAGCCAGGAGGACAGGGATAATTCACCCCTCCACTTT. This encodes CASSQEDRDNSPLHF. The V call is TRBV3-1 (or the pseudogene TRBV3-2), the J call TRBJ1-6, with TRBD1 identical over 8 bases. With 3 bases clipped from V and 5 bases from J, the junction kept 3 bases outside the gene matches. CDR3 length: 15 amino acids. From germline, CDR1 is LGHDT and CDR2 YNNKEL (reference sequence).

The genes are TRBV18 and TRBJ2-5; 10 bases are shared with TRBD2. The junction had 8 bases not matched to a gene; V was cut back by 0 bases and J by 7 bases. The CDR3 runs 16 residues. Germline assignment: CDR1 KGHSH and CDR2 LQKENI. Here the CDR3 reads CASSPPVAGGRGTQYF. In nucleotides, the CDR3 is TGTGCCAGCTCACCACCAGTAGCGGGGGGCCGGGGGACCCAGTACTTC.

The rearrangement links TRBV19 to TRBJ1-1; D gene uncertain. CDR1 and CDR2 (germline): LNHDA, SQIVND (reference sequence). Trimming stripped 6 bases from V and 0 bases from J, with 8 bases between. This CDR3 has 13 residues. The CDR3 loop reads CASSYPLNTEAFF. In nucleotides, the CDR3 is TGTGCCAGTAGCTACCCTTTGAACACTGAAGCTTTCTTT.

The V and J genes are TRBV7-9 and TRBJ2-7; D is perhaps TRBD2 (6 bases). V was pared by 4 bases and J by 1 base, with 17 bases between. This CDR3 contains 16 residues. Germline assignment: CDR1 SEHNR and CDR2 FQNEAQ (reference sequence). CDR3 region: CASSSDYNHRSYEQYF. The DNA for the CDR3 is TGTGCCAGCAGCTCGGACTATAACCACAGATCCTACGAGCAGTACTTC.

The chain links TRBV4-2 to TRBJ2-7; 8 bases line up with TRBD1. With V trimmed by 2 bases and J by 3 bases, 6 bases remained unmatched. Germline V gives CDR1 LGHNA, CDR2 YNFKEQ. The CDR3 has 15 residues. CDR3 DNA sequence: TGTGCCAGCAGCCAATTCACAGGGGGACACTACGAGCAGTACTTC. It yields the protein CASSQFTGGHYEQYF.

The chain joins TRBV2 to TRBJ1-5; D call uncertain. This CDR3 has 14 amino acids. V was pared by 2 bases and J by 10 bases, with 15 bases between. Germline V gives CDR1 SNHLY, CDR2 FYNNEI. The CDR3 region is CASSESGGRSPQHF. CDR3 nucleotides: TGTGCCAGCAGTGAATCTGGTGGGAGGAGCCCCCAGCATTTT.

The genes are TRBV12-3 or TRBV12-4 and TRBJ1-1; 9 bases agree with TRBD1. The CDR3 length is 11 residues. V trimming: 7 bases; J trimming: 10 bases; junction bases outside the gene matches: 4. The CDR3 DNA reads TGTGCCAGCACCAAGGACAGGGGAGCTTTCTTT. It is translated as CASTKDRGAFF.

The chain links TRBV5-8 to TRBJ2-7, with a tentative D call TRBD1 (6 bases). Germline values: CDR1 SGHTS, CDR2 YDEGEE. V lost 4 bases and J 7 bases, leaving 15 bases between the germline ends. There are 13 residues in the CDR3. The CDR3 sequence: CASSRDIPEEQYF. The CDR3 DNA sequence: TGTGCCAGCAGCAGGGACATCCCCGAAGAGCAGTACTTC.

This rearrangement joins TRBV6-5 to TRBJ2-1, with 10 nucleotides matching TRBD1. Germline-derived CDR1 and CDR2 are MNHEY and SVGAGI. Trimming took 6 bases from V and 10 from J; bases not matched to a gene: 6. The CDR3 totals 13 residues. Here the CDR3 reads CASSRQGALEQFF. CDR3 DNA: TGTGCCAGCAGCCGACAGGGGGCCTTGGAGCAGTTCTTC.

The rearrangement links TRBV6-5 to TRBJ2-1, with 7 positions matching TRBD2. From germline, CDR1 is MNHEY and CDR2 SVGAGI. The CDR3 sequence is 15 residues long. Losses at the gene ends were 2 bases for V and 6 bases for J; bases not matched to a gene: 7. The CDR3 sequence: CASSYSVSGANEQFF. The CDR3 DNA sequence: TGTGCCAGCAGTTACAGCGTCAGCGGGGCCAATGAGCAGTTCTTC.

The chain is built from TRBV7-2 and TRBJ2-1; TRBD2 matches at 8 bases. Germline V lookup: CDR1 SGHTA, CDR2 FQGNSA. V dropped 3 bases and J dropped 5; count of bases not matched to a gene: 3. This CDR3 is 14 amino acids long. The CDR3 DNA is TGTGCCAGCAGCTTCGGACTAGCAGACAATGAGCAGTTCTTC. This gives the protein CASSFGLADNEQFF.

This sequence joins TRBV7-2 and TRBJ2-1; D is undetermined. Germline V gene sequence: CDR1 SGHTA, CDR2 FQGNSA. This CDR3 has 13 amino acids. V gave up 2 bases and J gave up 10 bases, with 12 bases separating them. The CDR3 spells CASSLWLPPEQFF. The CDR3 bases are TGTGCCAGCAGCTTATGGCTGCCGCCGGAGCAGTTCTTC.